This T cell receptor beta chain was profiled in a study of radiation and T cells in renal cell carcinoma. Sample time point: blood 4 weeks post-SBRT, at nephrectomy. The treatment was: 15 Gy SBRT to primary tumor, nephrectomy 4 weeks later. Blood was sampled at baseline, 2 weeks and 4 weeks after SBRT. Using immunoSEQ multiplex PCR, the repertoire was profiled, and TCRdb retains in-frame clones only, with some absent. The repertoire holds roughly 100,000 clones, with 70% to 85% as singletons. Points from the study as a whole: No pretreatment tumor biopsies were available for baseline clonotypes. From baseline, blood top tumor clonotypes peaked at 2 weeks post-radiation.

As regards this clone: Its antigen remains unknown.

The J segment lost 4 bases and the V segment lost 2 bases, leaving 11 bases of the junction unmatched. Germline-derived CDR1 and CDR2 are SEHNR and FQNEAQ (reference sequence). This CDR3 spans 16 amino acids. The sequence derives from a man aged 55-75 years with renal cell carcinoma. This chain links TRBV7-9 with TRBJ2-7; 7 nucleotides line up with TRBD1. The sequencing here drew on blood, taken from a patient whose treatment included radiotherapy and nephrectomy. The CDR3 DNA is TGTGCCAGCAGCTTAACCACAGGGGTTCAAGTGTACGAGCAGTACTTC. Protein sequence: CASSLTTGVQVYEQYF.